The 28 T cell receptor beta chains presented below share a single source sample, sequenced in a study of T cell responses to AZD1222 COVID-19 vaccine. The assay was immunoSEQ multiplex PCR, and TCRdb's table has in-frame clones only and misses some. The sample carries about 140,000 clones, 90% to 95% recorded once. The sample was peripheral blood, taken on day 0 of AZD1222 vaccination. These receptors all come from an adult in good health.

The chain carries TRBV3-1 (or the pseudogene TRBV3-2) and TRBJ1-2; no firm D call. The CDR3 sequence is 15 residues long. Germline V gene sequence: CDR1 LGHDT, CDR2 YNNKEL (reference sequence). Trimming removed 0 bases from V and 2 bases from J, with 10 bases in between. The CDR3 protein is CASSQDNRGNYGYTF. CDR3 bases: TGTGCCAGCAGCCAAGATAACAGAGGGAACTATGGCTACACCTTC.

V usage is TRBV19 and J usage is TRBJ1-1, with TRBD1 as a possible D gene (5 bases). This CDR3 spans 14 amino acids. Trimming stripped 3 bases from V and 1 base from J, with 9 bases between. From germline, CDR1 is LNHDA and CDR2 SQIVND (reference sequence). In DNA, the CDR3 is TGTGCCAGTAGTATTTGGGACCGGAACACTGAAGCTTTCTTT. Amino acids: CASSIWDRNTEAFF.

This clone was recorded once. The chain joins TRBV28 to TRBJ2-7, with TRBD1 matching over 10 bases. This CDR3 region has 14 residues. V was pared by 11 bases and J by 2 bases, with 9 bases of the junction left unmatched. The germline gives CDR1 MDHEN, CDR2 SYDVKM. CDR3 nucleotides: TGTGCCTCAGCTCCCGGGACAGGGGCCTACGAGCAGTACTTC. The encoded protein is CASAPGTGAYEQYF.

In this sample, this clone turned up once. This sequence joins TRBV27 and TRBJ2-7, with a possible D match to TRBD1 (5 bases). V shed 1 base and J shed 2 bases, with 9 bases lying between them. The CDR3 runs 14 residues. The V gene's germline CDR1 is MNHEY and CDR2 SMNVEV (reference sequence). The DNA for the CDR3 is TGTGCCAGCAGTTTATTAGGGGCTGCCTACGAGCAGTACTTC. The encoded protein is CASSLLGAAYEQYF.

For the CDR3, the DNA is TGTGCCAGCAGCCAAGATGGGGGGTACAATTCACCCCTCCACTTT. Its translation is CASSQDGGYNSPLHF. The chain uses TRBV3-1 (or the pseudogene TRBV3-2) and TRBJ1-6; D possibly corresponds to TRBD1 (5 bases). The ends were cut back, 0 bases at V and 7 bases at J, with 10 bases in the middle. The CDR3 covers 15 residues. Germline loops: CDR1 LGHDT, CDR2 YNNKEL (reference sequence).

This chain joins TRBV25-1 and TRBJ2-5; D perhaps matches TRBD2 (5 bases). V lost 2 bases to trimming and J lost 1 base, with 8 bases between them. The CDR3 totals 14 residues. Germline CDR1 and CDR2: MGHDK and SYGVNS. The CDR3 region is CASSEPGLQETQYF. DNA for the CDR3: TGTGCCAGCAGTGAACCAGGACTCCAAGAGACCCAGTACTTC.

The rearrangement uses TRBV27 and TRBJ1-5; D is uncertain. This CDR3 comprises 15 residues. The V and J ends lost 9 bases and 1 base respectively, with 16 bases between them. Germline CDR1 MNHEY, CDR2 SMNVEV (reference sequence). The CDR3 nucleotides are TGTGCCAGTCGATTGATAAGCTTAAGCAATCAGCCCCAGCATTTT. Protein product: CASRLISLSNQPQHF.

The chain has TRBV6-5 and TRBJ1-3; TRBD1 is a possible D gene (5 bases). This CDR3 has 14 amino acids. From germline, CDR1 is MNHEY and CDR2 SVGAGI. The V end lost 5 bases, the J end lost 5 bases, and 13 bases lay between the germline ends. Here the CDR3 DNA reads TGTGCCAGCAGTCAGGGCGGCGAAAGAAACACCATATATTTT. The encoded protein is CASSQGGERNTIYF.

This clone has more than one count but fewer than ten. The chain carries TRBV9 and TRBJ1-2; D unclear. This CDR3 is built from 15 residues. The germline V gene has CDR1 SGDLS and CDR2 YYNGEE. Trimming took 0 bases from V and 0 from J, leaving 9 bases between them. The CDR3 DNA reads as TGTGCCAGCAGCGTAGGTGGGGATACTAACTATGGCTACACCTTC. It yields the protein CASSVGGDTNYGYTF.

In its sample, this clone was seen once. V is TRBV2 and J is TRBJ1-5; D is unclear. CDR1 is SNHLY, CDR2 FYNNEI, per germline. The CDR3 loop spans 13 amino acids. Trimming left V 6 bases short and J 1 base short, with 7 bases between. The CDR3 region is CASSADSNQPQHF. The CDR3 DNA is TGTGCCAGCAGCGCCGACAGCAATCAGCCCCAGCATTTT. The whole variable domain, filled in from reference TRBV2 and TRBJ1-5, reads EPEVTQTPSHQVTQMGQEVILRCVPISNHLYFYWYRQILGQKVEFLVSFYNNEISEKSEIFDDQFSVERPDGSNFTLKIRSTKLEDSAMYFCASSADSNQPQHFGDGTRLSIL.

This sequence joins TRBV6-5 and TRBJ2-2, with unresolved D. This CDR3 comprises 13 residues. Germline CDR1 MNHEY, CDR2 SVGAGI. Trimming stripped 6 bases from V and 1 base from J, with 6 bases between. The CDR3 region is CASRGWNTGELFF. CDR3 DNA: TGTGCCAGCAGGGGTTGGAACACCGGGGAGCTGTTTTTT.

This sequence joins TRBV27 and TRBJ2-7; D is undetermined. CDR3 length: 14 residues. Trimming left V 6 bases short and J 0 bases short, with 12 bases between. The germline V gene has CDR1 MNHEY and CDR2 SMNVEV (reference sequence). In nucleotides, the CDR3 is TGTGCCAGCAGCCGTGTCCTGAGCTCCTACGAGCAGTACTTC. Translated, it gives CASSRVLSSYEQYF.

This chain joins TRBV28 and TRBJ2-7; 8 bases map to TRBD1. V shed 6 bases, J shed 0 bases, and the junction held 7 bases outside the gene matches. Germline V gene sequence: CDR1 MDHEN, CDR2 SYDVKM. CDR3 length: 15 residues. The CDR3 DNA follows: TGTGCCAGCAGGCGAGACAGGGGTTTCTCCTACGAGCAGTACTTC. Amino acid sequence: CASRRDRGFSYEQYF.

This clone has more than one count but fewer than ten. The chain combines TRBV7-2 with TRBJ2-5, with 16 nucleotides matching TRBD2. The CDR3 is 18 amino acids. Germline CDR1 is SGHTA and CDR2 is FQGNSA. The V and J ends lost 3 bases and 4 bases, in that order; junction bases with no gene match: 8. Here the CDR3 DNA reads TGTGCCAGCAGCTTTGGGACTAGCGGGGGGGCCTGGCGAGAGACCCAGTACTTC. As protein: CASSFGTSGGAWRETQYF.

The V and J genes are TRBV29-1 and TRBJ2-5; D is perhaps TRBD2 (6 bases). Trimming removed 0 bases from V and 2 bases from J, with 13 bases in between. The CDR3 runs to 15 residues. Germline V lookup: CDR1 SQVTM, CDR2 ANQGSEA. The chain's CDR3 is CSVEDVQRVQETQYF. The CDR3, as DNA: TGCAGCGTTGAAGATGTCCAGCGGGTACAAGAGACCCAGTACTTC.

The rearrangement joins TRBV27 to TRBJ1-2; perhaps TRBD1 as D (5 bases). CDR3 length: 13 amino acids. CDR1 and CDR2 from the germline V gene are MNHEY and SMNVEV (reference sequence). Trimming took 6 bases from V and 2 from J, leaving 10 bases between them. The CDR3: CASSPGGNYGYTF. The CDR3 DNA reads as TGTGCCAGCAGCCCGGGGGGAAACTATGGCTACACCTTC.

Here the CDR3 reads CASSDSDFSYEQYF. The CDR3 DNA is TGTGCCAGCAGTGATTCTGACTTCTCCTACGAGCAGTACTTC. V is TRBV25-1 and J is TRBJ2-7; D remains unclear. The CDR3 is made up of 14 amino acids. Per germline, CDR1 MGHDK and CDR2 SYGVNS. The ends were cut back, 3 bases at V and 0 bases at J, with 9 bases in the middle.

The CDR3 DNA follows: TGCGCCAGCAGCTTGGAAGGGAATTATAATTCACCCCTCCACTTT. Translating gives CASSLEGNYNSPLHF. The rearrangement links TRBV5-1 to TRBJ1-6; D is ambiguous. There are 15 residues in the CDR3. The germline V gene has CDR1 SGHRS and CDR2 YFSETQ. Trimming shortened V by 0 bases and J by 4 bases, and 8 bases separated the two germline ends.

The chain uses TRBV3-1 (or the pseudogene TRBV3-2) and TRBJ1-5; no clear D. This CDR3 region has 11 residues. The ends were cut back, 5 bases at V and 6 bases at J, with 5 bases in the middle. Germline CDR1 is LGHDT and CDR2 is YNNKEL (reference sequence). The CDR3 spells CASSYCQPQHF. Written as DNA, the CDR3 is TGTGCCAGCAGCTACTGTCAGCCCCAGCATTTT.

This clone was counted once. The chain carries TRBV15 and TRBJ1-4; 8 bases line up with TRBD1. The CDR3 length is 15 residues. Germline CDR1 reads LNHNV; CDR2 reads YYDKDF (reference sequence). V was pared by 3 bases and J by 5 bases, with 5 bases of the junction left unmatched. The CDR3 protein is CATSSPTGANEKLFF. The CDR3 bases are TGTGCCACCAGCAGCCCGACAGGGGCCAATGAAAAACTGTTTTTT.

The V gene is TRBV12-3 or TRBV12-4, the J gene TRBJ1-2; D not certain. The ends were cut back, 8 bases at V and 8 bases at J, with 15 bases in the middle. This CDR3 contains 12 residues. The CDR3 here is CASPMEERGYTF. CDR3 nucleotides: TGTGCCAGCCCTATGGAAGAGCGGGGCTACACCTTC.

The J gene is TRBJ1-1, the V gene TRBV30; D gene ambiguous. The CDR3 contains 13 residues. CDR1 and CDR2 from the germline V gene are GTSNPN and SVGIG (reference sequence). V was clipped by 2 bases and J by 0 bases, with 7 bases between them. CDR3 region: CAWSQWVNTEAFF. In nucleotides, the CDR3 is TGTGCCTGGAGTCAGTGGGTGAACACTGAAGCTTTCTTT.

The chain uses TRBV3-1 (or the pseudogene TRBV3-2) and TRBJ1-2, with 8 nucleotides matching TRBD1. The CDR3 covers 17 residues. Trimming removed 5 bases from V and 1 base from J; junction bases left unmatched: 12. The germline V gene encodes CDR1 LGHDT and CDR2 YNNKEL (reference sequence). CDR3 in amino acids: CASSAGTGYNLNYGYTF. The CDR3, as DNA: TGTGCCAGCAGCGCCGGGACAGGCTATAACCTTAACTATGGCTACACCTTC.

This clone was counted once. This chain connects TRBV24-1 to TRBJ2-7; D is unclear. The CDR3 is made up of 10 amino acids. V lost 9 bases to trimming and J lost 7 bases, with 9 bases between them. The V gene's germline CDR1 is KGHDR and CDR2 SFDVKD. CDR3 in DNA: TGTGCCACCCCCGACCGGGAGCAGTACTTC. Protein: CATPDREQYF.

The V gene is TRBV7-3, the J gene TRBJ2-3, with 9 bases aligning to TRBD1. The CDR3 spans 16 residues. Germline V lookup: CDR1 SGHTA, CDR2 FQGTGA. The J segment lost 4 bases and the V segment lost 1 base, leaving 6 bases of the junction unmatched. The CDR3 region is CASSLIGTGKPDTQYF. The CDR3 DNA is TGTGCCAGCAGCTTAATAGGGACAGGGAAGCCAGATACGCAGTATTTT.

The sample holds one count of this clone. The chain has TRBV7-2 and TRBJ2-5; TRBD2 agrees at 13 bases. V lost 5 bases to trimming and J lost 4 bases; unmatched junction nucleotides: 4. This CDR3 region has 15 residues. Germline loops: CDR1 SGHTA, CDR2 FQGNSA. In DNA, the CDR3 is TGTGCCAGCAGCCGGACTAGCGGGAGTTTAGAGACCCAGTACTTC. Its translation: CASSRTSGSLETQYF. Looking up the rest from reference TRBV7-2 and TRBJ2-5 gives the full variable domain: GAGVSQSPSNKVTEKGKDVELRCDPISGHTALYWYRQSLGQGLEFLIYFQGNSAPDKSGLPSDRFSAERTGGSVSTLTIQRTQQEDSAVYLCASSRTSGSLETQYFGPGTRLLVL.

The chain uses TRBV19 and TRBJ1-6; the match to TRBD1 covers 9 bases. Germline values: CDR1 LNHDA, CDR2 SQIVND (reference sequence). J was trimmed by 6 bases and V by 5 bases; bases with no gene match: 5. This CDR3 region has 15 residues. The CDR3 DNA reads as TGTGCCAGTAGTTTTCCGGGACAGGGTAATTCACCCCTCCACTTT. Amino acids: CASSFPGQGNSPLHF. Complete variable domain (other parts from reference TRBV19 and TRBJ1-6): DGGITQSPKYLFRKEGQNVTLSCEQNLNHDAMYWYRQDPGQGLRLIYYSQIVNDFQKGDIAEGYSVSREKKESFPLTVTSAQKNPTAFYLCASSFPGQGNSPLHFGNGTRLTVT.

The J gene is TRBJ2-5, the V gene TRBV5-4, with 9 bases matching TRBD1. The V gene end was trimmed by 2 bases and the J gene end by 5 bases; junction bases not matched to a gene: 7. From germline, CDR1 is SGHNT and CDR2 YYREEE (reference sequence). There are 15 residues in the CDR3. CDR3 coding DNA: TGTGCCAGCAGCTTAAACAGGGGGCGCGTGGAGACCCAGTACTTC. It is translated as CASSLNRGRVETQYF. The full variable domain, its missing parts supplied by reference TRBV5-4 and TRBJ2-5, is ETGVTQSPTHLIKTRGQQVTLRCSSQSGHNTVSWYQQALGQGPQFIFQYYREEENGRGNFPPRFSGLQFPNYSSELNVNALELDDSALYLCASSLNRGRVETQYFGPGTRLLVL.